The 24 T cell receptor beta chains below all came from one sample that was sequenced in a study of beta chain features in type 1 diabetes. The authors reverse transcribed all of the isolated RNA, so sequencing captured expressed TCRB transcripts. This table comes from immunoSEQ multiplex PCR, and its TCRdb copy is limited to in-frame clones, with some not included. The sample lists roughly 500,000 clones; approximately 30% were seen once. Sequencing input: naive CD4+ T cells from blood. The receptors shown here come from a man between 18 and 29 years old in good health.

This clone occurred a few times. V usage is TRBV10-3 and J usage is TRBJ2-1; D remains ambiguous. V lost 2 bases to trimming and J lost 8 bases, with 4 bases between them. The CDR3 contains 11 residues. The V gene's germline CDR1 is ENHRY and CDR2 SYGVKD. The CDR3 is CAISEGDEQFF. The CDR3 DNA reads TGTGCCATCAGTGAGGGTGATGAGCAGTTCTTC.

In nucleotides, the CDR3 is TGTGCCTGGACCCTTAAACCCGGGACGGGTAATCAGCCCCAGCATTTT. Protein sequence: CAWTLKPGTGNQPQHF. The chain carries TRBV30 and TRBJ1-5, with D perhaps matching TRBD1 (5 bases). The CDR3 sequence is 16 residues long. V gave up 4 bases and J gave up 4 bases, with 20 bases separating them. Germline CDR1 and CDR2: GTSNPN and SVGIG (reference sequence).

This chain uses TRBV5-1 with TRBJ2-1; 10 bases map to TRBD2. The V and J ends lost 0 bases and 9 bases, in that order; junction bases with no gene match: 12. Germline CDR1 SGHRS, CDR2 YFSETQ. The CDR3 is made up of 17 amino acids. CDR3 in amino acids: CASSLAKGGLAPTEQFF. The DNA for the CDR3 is TGCGCCAGCAGCTTGGCCAAAGGGGGACTAGCGCCTACTGAGCAGTTCTTC.

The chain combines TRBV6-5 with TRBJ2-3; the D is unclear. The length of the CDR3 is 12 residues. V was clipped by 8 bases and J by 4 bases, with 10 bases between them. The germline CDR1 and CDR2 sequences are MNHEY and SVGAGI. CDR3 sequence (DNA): TGTGCCAGCGAAAAGTTCGCAGATACGCAGTATTTT. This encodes CASEKFADTQYF.

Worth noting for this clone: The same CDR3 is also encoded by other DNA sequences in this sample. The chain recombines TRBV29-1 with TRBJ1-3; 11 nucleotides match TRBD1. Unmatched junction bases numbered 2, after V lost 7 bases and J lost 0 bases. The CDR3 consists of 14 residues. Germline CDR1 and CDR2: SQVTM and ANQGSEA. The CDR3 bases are TGCAGCGCGGGGACAGGGGGCTCTGGAAACACCATATATTTT. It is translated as CSAGTGGSGNTIYF.

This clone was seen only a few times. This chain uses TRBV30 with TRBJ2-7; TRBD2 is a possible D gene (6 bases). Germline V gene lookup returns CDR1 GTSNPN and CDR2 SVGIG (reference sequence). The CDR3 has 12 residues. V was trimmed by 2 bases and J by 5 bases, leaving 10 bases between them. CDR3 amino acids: CAWSTSRNEQYF. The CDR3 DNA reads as TGTGCCTGGAGTACTAGCAGAAACGAGCAGTACTTC. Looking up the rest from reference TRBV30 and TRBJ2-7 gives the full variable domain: SQTIHQWPATLVQPVGSPLSLECTVEGTSNPNLYWYRQAAGRGLQLLFYSVGIGQISSEVPQNLSASRPQDRQFILSSKKLLLSDSGFYLCAWSTSRNEQYFGPGTRLTVT.

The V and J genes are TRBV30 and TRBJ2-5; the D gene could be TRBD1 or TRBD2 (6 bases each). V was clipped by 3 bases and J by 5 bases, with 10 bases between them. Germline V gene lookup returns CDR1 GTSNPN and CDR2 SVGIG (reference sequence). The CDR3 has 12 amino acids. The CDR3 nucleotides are TGTGCCTGGAGGGGGGGCTGGGAGACCCAGTACTTC. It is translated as CAWRGGWETQYF. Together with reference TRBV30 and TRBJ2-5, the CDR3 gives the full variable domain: SQTIHQWPATLVQPVGSPLSLECTVEGTSNPNLYWYRQAAGRGLQLLFYSVGIGQISSEVPQNLSASRPQDRQFILSSKKLLLSDSGFYLCAWRGGWETQYFGPGTRLLVL.

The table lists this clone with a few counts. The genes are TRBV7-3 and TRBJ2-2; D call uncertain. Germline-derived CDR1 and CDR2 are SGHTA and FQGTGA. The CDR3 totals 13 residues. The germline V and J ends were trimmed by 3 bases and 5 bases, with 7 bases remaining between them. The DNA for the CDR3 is TGTGCCAGCAGCTTCGATAGGACCGGGGAGCTGTTTTTT. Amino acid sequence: CASSFDRTGELFF.

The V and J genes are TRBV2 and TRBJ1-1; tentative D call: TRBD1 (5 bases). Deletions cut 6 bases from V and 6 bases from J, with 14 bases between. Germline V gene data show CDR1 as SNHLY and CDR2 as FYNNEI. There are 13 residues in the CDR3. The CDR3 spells CASRGLRTSEAFF. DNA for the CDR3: TGTGCCAGCAGGGGACTGCGGACCTCTGAAGCTTTCTTT.

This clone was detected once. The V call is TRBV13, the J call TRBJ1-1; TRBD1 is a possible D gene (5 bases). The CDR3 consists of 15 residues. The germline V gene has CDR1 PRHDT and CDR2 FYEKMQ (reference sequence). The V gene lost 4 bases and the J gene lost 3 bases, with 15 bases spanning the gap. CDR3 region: CASSYPGTADTEAFF. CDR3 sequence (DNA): TGTGCCAGCAGCTACCCCGGGACGGCGGACACTGAAGCTTTCTTT.

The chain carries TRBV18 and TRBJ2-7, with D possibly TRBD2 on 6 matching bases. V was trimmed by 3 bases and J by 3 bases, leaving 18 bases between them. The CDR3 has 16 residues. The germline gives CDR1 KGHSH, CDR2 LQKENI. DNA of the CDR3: TGTGCCAGCTCACCTCCCCGGAGGGGACCTGACTACGAGCAGTACTTC. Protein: CASSPPRRGPDYEQYF.

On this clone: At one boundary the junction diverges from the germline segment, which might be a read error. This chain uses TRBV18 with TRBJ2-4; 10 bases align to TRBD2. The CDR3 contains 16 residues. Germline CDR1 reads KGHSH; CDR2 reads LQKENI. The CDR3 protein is CASSSASGRARNIQYF. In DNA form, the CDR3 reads TGTGCCAGCTCATCCGCGAGCGGGAGGGCCAGAAACATTCAGTACTTC. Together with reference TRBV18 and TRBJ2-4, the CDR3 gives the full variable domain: NAGVMQNPRHLVRRRGQEARLRCSPMKGHSHVYWYRQLPEEGLKFMVYLQKENIIDESGMPKERFSAEFPKEGPSILRIQQVVRGDSAAYFCASSSASGRARNIQYFGAGTRLSVL.

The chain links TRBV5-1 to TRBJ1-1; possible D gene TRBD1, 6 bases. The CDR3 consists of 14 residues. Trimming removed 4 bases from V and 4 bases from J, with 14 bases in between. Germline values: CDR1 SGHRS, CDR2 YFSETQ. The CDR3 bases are TGCGCCAGCAGCGCGGACAGAGTCATCACTGAAGCTTTCTTT. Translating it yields CASSADRVITEAFF.

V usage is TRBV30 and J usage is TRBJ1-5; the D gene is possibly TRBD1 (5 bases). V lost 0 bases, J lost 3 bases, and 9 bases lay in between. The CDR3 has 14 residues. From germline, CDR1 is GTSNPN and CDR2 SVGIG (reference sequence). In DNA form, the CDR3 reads TGTGCCTGGAGTGTCGGGGACCTCAATCAGCCCCAGCATTTT. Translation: CAWSVGDLNQPQHF.

CDR3 bases: TGTGCCAGCAGCGTTGCGGGTAGAGGGTCCTACAATGAGCAGTTCTTC. This encodes CASSVAGRGSYNEQFF. The chain recombines TRBV9 with TRBJ2-1; weak D call: TRBD2 (5 bases). Germline CDR1 reads SGDLS; CDR2 reads YYNGEE. Between the trimmed V and J ends, which lost 2 bases and 1 base, there was a span of 13 bases. The CDR3 is 16 residues long.

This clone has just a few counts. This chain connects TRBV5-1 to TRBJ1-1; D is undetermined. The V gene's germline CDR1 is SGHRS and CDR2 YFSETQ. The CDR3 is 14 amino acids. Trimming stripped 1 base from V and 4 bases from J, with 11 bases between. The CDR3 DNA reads TGCGCCAGCAGCTTGAGCACGATGGTCACTGAAGCTTTCTTT. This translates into CASSLSTMVTEAFF.

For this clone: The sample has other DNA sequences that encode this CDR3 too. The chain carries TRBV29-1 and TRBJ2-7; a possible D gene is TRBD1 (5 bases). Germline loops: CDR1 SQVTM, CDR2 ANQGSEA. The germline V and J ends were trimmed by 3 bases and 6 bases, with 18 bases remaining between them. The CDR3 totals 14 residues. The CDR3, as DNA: TGCAGCGTTGAGCCCCTAGTCCAGGGTTCCGAGCAGTACTTC. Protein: CSVEPLVQGSEQYF.

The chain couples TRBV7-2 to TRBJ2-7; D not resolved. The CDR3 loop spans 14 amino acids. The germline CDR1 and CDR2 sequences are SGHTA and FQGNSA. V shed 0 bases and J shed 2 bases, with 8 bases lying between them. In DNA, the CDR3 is TGTGCCAGCAGCTTAGCCGGACGGACCTACGAGCAGTACTTC. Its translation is CASSLAGRTYEQYF. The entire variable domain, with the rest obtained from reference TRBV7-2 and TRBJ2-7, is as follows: GAGVSQSPSNKVTEKGKDVELRCDPISGHTALYWYRQSLGQGLEFLIYFQGNSAPDKSGLPSDRFSAERTGGSVSTLTIQRTQQEDSAVYLCASSLAGRTYEQYFGPGTRLTVT.

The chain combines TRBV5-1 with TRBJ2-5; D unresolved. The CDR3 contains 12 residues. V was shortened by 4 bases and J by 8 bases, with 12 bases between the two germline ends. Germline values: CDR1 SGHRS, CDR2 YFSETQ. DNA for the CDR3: TGCGCCAGCAGCCCCCAAAGGGAAACCCAGTACTTC. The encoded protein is CASSPQRETQYF.

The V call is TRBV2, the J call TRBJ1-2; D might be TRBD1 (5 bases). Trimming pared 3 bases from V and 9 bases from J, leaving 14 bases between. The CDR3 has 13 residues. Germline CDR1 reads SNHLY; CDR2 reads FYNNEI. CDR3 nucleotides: TGTGCCAGCAGTGAGTACAGGTCGTGGAGCTACACCTTC. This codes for CASSEYRSWSYTF.

The CDR3 is CASSLATASSTDTQYF. CDR3 bases: TGTGCCAGCAGCTTGGCTACAGCCTCTAGCACAGATACGCAGTATTTT. V usage is TRBV7-6 and J usage is TRBJ2-3; D gene ambiguous. V lost 3 bases and J lost 0, with 13 bases in between. The CDR3 is 16 amino acids. Germline lookup yields CDR1 SGHVS and CDR2 FNYEAQ. Full variable domain (outside the CDR3, taken from reference TRBV7-6 and TRBJ2-3): GAGVSQSPRYKVTKRGQDVALRCDPISGHVSLYWYRQALGQGPEFLTYFNYEAQQDKSGLPNDRFSAERPEGSISTLTIQRTEQRDSAMYRCASSLATASSTDTQYFGPGTRLTVL.

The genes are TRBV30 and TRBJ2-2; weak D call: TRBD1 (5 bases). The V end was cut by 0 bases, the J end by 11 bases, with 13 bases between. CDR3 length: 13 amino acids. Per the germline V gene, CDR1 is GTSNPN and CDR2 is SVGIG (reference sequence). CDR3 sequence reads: CAWSVKGREELFF. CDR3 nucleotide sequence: TGTGCCTGGAGTGTAAAGGGCAGGGAAGAGCTGTTTTTT. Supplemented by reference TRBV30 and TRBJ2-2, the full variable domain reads SQTIHQWPATLVQPVGSPLSLECTVEGTSNPNLYWYRQAAGRGLQLLFYSVGIGQISSEVPQNLSASRPQDRQFILSSKKLLLSDSGFYLCAWSVKGREELFFGEGSRLTVL.

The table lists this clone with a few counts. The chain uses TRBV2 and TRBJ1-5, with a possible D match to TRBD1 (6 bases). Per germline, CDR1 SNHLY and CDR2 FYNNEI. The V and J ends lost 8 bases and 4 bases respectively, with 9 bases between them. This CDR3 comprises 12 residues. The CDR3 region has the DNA TGTGCCAGCGGGGACATTAATCAGCCCCAGCATTTT. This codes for CASGDINQPQHF. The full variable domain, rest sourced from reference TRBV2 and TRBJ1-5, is EPEVTQTPSHQVTQMGQEVILRCVPISNHLYFYWYRQILGQKVEFLVSFYNNEISEKSEIFDDQFSVERPDGSNFTLKIRSTKLEDSAMYFCASGDINQPQHFGDGTRLSIL.

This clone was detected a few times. The CDR3 DNA reads as TGCAGCGTTTTGACTAGCGGGCAAGAGACCCAGTACTTC. It encodes CSVLTSGQETQYF. The rearrangement uses TRBV29-1 and TRBJ2-5; 10 nucleotides match TRBD2. The germline CDR1 and CDR2 sequences are SQVTM and ANQGSEA. The CDR3 consists of 13 residues. Trimming cost V 5 bases and J 2 bases; bases outside gene matches: 2.